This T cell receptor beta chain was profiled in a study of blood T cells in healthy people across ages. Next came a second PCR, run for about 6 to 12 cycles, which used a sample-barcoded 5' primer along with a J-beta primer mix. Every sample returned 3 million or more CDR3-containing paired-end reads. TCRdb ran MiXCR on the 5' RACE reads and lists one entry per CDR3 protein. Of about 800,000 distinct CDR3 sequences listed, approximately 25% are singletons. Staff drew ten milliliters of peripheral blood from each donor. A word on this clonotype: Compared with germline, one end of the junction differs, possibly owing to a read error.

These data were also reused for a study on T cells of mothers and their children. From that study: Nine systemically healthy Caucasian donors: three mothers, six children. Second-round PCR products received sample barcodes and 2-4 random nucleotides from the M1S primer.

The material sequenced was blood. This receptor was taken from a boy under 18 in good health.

As DNA, the CDR3 is TGTGCCCGCAGCTTTCAACCCTACGGGGAGCAGTTCTTC. Encoded protein: CARSFQPYGEQFF. This rearrangement joins TRBV7-2 to TRBJ2-1; D ambiguous. The CDR3 runs 13 residues. CDR1 and CDR2 from the germline V gene are SGHTA and FQGNSA.